These 2 T cell receptor beta chains originate from one sample sequenced in a study of T cell responses to AZD1222 COVID-19 vaccine. Assay: immunoSEQ multiplex PCR; the TCRdb copy retains only in-frame clones and omits some. The sample records approximately 170,000 clones, 92% being singletons. Source: peripheral blood, taken on day 0 of AZD1222 vaccination. All receptors derive from an adult in good health.

J is TRBJ2-7 and V is TRBV5-1; a possible D gene is TRBD2 (7 bases). The germline gives CDR1 SGHRS, CDR2 YFSETQ. CDR3 length: 15 amino acids. V lost 4 bases to trimming and J lost 0 bases, with 14 bases between them. CDR3 nucleotide sequence: TGCGCCAGCAGCGTCAACGCGGGGGCCTCCTACGAGCAGTACTTC. Translation: CASSVNAGASYEQYF. Filled out from reference TRBV5-1 and TRBJ2-7, the complete variable domain reads KAGVTQTPRYLIKTRGQQVTLSCSPISGHRSVSWYQQTPGQGLQFLFEYFSETQRNKGNFPGRFSGRQFSNSRSEMNVSTLELGDSALYLCASSVNAGASYEQYFGPGTRLTVT.

The rearrangement joins TRBV12-5 to TRBJ1-1; no reliable D call. The V and J ends lost 5 bases and 7 bases respectively, with 11 bases between them. The CDR3 has 12 residues. Per germline, CDR1 LGHNT and CDR2 FRNRAP. The CDR3 spells CASGTSGDEAFF. CDR3 DNA: TGTGCTAGTGGTACCTCTGGGGATGAAGCTTTCTTT.